Listed below are T cell receptor beta chains from one sample, sequenced in a study of cytomegalovirus exposure and HLA in healthy donors. Here immunoSEQ multiplex PCR was the method, and the copy in TCRdb shows in-frame clones only, minus some. The sample yields under 100,000 clones, about 74% seen once. Sequencing was performed on PBMCs. These receptors all stem from a woman between 50 and 59 years old in good health and CMV-seropositive. The CDR3 runs from the conserved cysteine through the conserved F or W. Fields, in order: D gene, V gene, J gene, clone size, CDR3 DNA, CDR3 protein. The D gene is left open where the match is weak. The size entry is marked missing in some rows and otherwise reads once, few, many or a size class.

TRBD1	TRBV6-6	TRBJ1-2	-	TGTGCCAGCAGTTACCTTCAGACAGGGGAAGGCTACACCTTC	CASSYLQTGEGYTF
-	TRBV28	TRBJ1-2	-	TGTGCCAGCTGGAGAACCACCCCAGGGGTTGGCTACACCTTC	CASWRTTPGVGYTF
TRBD2	TRBV5-1	TRBJ2-7	once	TGCGCCAGCAGCCCCGGGGGGTGGGTCGAGCAGTACTTC	CASSPGGWVEQYF
TRBD1	TRBV25-1	TRBJ2-3	few	TGTGCCAGCGGAAAACAGGGGGCTAATACAGATACGCAGTATTTT	CASGKQGANTDTQYF
-	TRBV18	TRBJ2-7	-	TGTGCCAGCTCACCTAATTATGACAGCTACGAGCAGTACTTC	CASSPNYDSYEQYF
TRBD1	TRBV14	TRBJ2-5	-	TGTGCCAGCAGCCTCGACAGGGGATTAGCGTCCCAGTACTTC	CASSLDRGLASQYF
-	TRBV7-3	TRBJ2-1	-	TGTGCCAGCAGCTTTTCGGGCGGGGCCTCCTACAATGAGCAGTTCTTC	CASSFSGGASYNEQFF
-	TRBV11-2	TRBJ2-6	-	TGTGCCAGCAGCTCTGGTTTAGCTGGGGCCAACGTCCTGACTTTC	CASSSGLAGANVLTF
-	TRBV5-1	TRBJ1-3	-	TGCGCCAGCAGCTTTGACAGACGGGGAAACACCATATATTTT	CASSFDRRGNTIYF
-	TRBV2	TRBJ2-6	-	TGTGCCAGCAGTGCCCCGGGCTCTGGGGCCAACGTCCTGACTTTC	CASSAPGSGANVLTF
-	TRBV29-1	TRBJ1-1	-	TGCAGCACCCGGGAGGGCCTGGGGACTGAAGCTTTCTTT	CSTREGLGTEAFF
TRBD1	TRBV11-2	TRBJ2-1	once	TGTGCCAGCAGTTCCCCCGTAGGACAGGGGTTCTTC	CASSSPVGQGFF
TRBD1	TRBV9	TRBJ2-7	-	TGTGCCAGCAGCGTAGAGGACAGGGCCTACGAGCAGTACTTC	CASSVEDRAYEQYF
TRBD2	TRBV28	TRBJ2-3	few	TGTGCCAGCAGTTTGCCGCCCCCGGGAAGCGGGAAGGTCGATACGCAGTATTTT	CASSLPPPGSGKVDTQYF
-	TRBV27	TRBJ2-3	-	TGTGCCAGCCGGAGGACAGATACGCAGTATTTT	CASRRTDTQYF
-	TRBV29-1	TRBJ1-2	-	TGCAGCGTTGAAGAAGTAGGGGGACATGGCTACACCTTC	CSVEEVGGHGYTF
TRBD2	TRBV5-1	TRBJ2-5	-	TGCGCCAGCAGCTTGCTTGCGGCGGGAGGGCAAGAGACCCAGTACTTC	CASSLLAAGGQETQYF
-	TRBV5-1	TRBJ2-6	-	TGCGCCAGCAGCCCAGACAGTTCTGGGGCCAACGTCCTGACTTTC	CASSPDSSGANVLTF
TRBD2	TRBV5-4	TRBJ2-2	-	TGTGCCAGCAGCTCCGAGATTGCTAGCGGGAGAGGCGGGGAGCTGTTTTTT	CASSSEIASGRGGELFF
-	TRBV29-1	TRBJ1-1	-	TGCAGCGTTGGTTTCGGGGGGCTAGACCCGACCGCTGAAGCTTTCTTT	CSVGFGGLDPTAEAFF
TRBD1	TRBV2	TRBJ1-6	few	TGTGCCAGCAAAGGGACAGGGTCCTCACCCCTCCACTTT	CASKGTGSSPLHF
-	TRBV15	TRBJ1-1	-	TGTGCCACCAGCAGAGTCCCCCCCAGTGAAGCTTTCTTT	CATSRVPPSEAFF
-	TRBV4-1	TRBJ2-7	few	TGCGCCAGCAGCCAAGCCCCTAGCTTCGAGCAGTACTTC	CASSQAPSFEQYF
TRBD2	TRBV5-5	TRBJ2-1	-	TGTGCCAGCAGCTTGAGTCCGACTAGCGGAATATACAATGAGCAGTTCTTC	CASSLSPTSGIYNEQFF
TRBD1	TRBV27	TRBJ2-7	-	TGTGCCAGCAAGGGACAGCCTACCTCCGGGGAGCAGTACTTC	CASKGQPTSGEQYF
-	TRBV27	TRBJ2-7	-	TGTGCCAGCAGTTTAGGGCAGGGTTTCGACGAGCAGTACTTC	CASSLGQGFDEQYF
-	TRBV29-1	TRBJ2-1	-	TGCAGCGTTGAAGCCACCTTGGGGCACAGTGAGCAGTTCTTC	CSVEATLGHSEQFF
TRBD2	TRBV27	TRBJ2-7	-	TGTGCCAGCAGTTTCCCCCCGAGCGGGAGCTCCTACGAGCAGTACTTC	CASSFPPSGSSYEQYF
-	TRBV25-1	TRBJ2-4	-	TGTGCCAGCAGTGGACAGCTAGCCAAAAACATTCAGTACTTC	CASSGQLAKNIQYF
TRBD2	TRBV9	TRBJ2-1	-	TGTGCCAGCAGCCCCCTAGGGCTAGCGGAGAATGAGCAGTTCTTC	CASSPLGLAENEQFF
TRBD2	TRBV7-9	TRBJ2-5	-	TGTTCCAGCAGCCAACAGCGGGGGCAAGAGACCCAGTACTTC	CSSSQQRGQETQYF
-	TRBV2	TRBJ1-4	-	TGTGCCAGCAGCACGGGAGGAGCGTTTAATGAAAAACTGTTTTTT	CASSTGGAFNEKLFF
-	TRBV7-9	TRBJ1-3	-	TGTGCCAGCAGCTCGGTCGAGGGGGGGCCTCGCTCTGGAAACACCATATATTTT	CASSSVEGGPRSGNTIYF
TRBD1	TRBV6-6	TRBJ1-1	few	TGTGCCAGCAGTGATACAGGGGGCATGAACACTGAAGCTTTCTTT	CASSDTGGMNTEAFF
TRBD2	TRBV10-3	TRBJ2-2	few	TGTGCCATCACTTCGCGCGGAGCGGGGGAGATGGGGACCGGGGAGCTGTTTTTT	CAITSRGAGEMGTGELFF
-	TRBV19	TRBJ2-1	-	TGTGCCAGTAGTATGGGGGCGGGAGTGGGCTCCTACAATGAGCAGTTCTTC	CASSMGAGVGSYNEQFF